One sample yielded the 22 T cell receptor beta chains listed below, sequenced in a study of T cell repertoires in aging, cancer and after chemotherapy. Peripheral blood genomic DNA, not sorted cells or RNA, was the template. Multiplex touch-down PCR with TRB-A/B primers amplified rearranged V-D-J TRB sequences. MiXCR, applied by TCRdb to the multiplex PCR reads, yields one record per CDR3 protein. Counted here are 6,000 to 8,000 distinct CDR3 sequences, 25% to 30% occurring once; the ten biggest clones make up approximately 7%. Sequences were obtained from blood. The receptors were sampled from a human donor in good health.

The rearrangement uses TRBV6-5 and TRBJ1-1, with 7 bases matching TRBD1. V lost 6 bases to trimming and J lost 7 bases; unmatched junction nucleotides: 8. In germline, CDR1 is MNHEY, CDR2 SVGAGI. The CDR3 is 13 residues long. Here the CDR3 reads CASRPDRASEAFF. The CDR3 bases are TGTGCCAGCAGGCCCGACAGGGCCAGTGAAGCTTTCTTT.

This clonotype is medium-sized (0.01 to 0.1%) in the sample. V is TRBV29-1 and J is TRBJ2-1; 9 bases match TRBD1. Looked up from germline, CDR1 is SQVTM and CDR2 is ANQGSEA. With V trimmed by 6 bases and J by 5 bases, 5 bases remained unmatched. The CDR3 runs 13 residues. The CDR3 region has the DNA TGCAGCGTCGCCCGGACAGGGGACAATGAGCAGTTCTTC. Translating it yields CSVARTGDNEQFF.

The chain carries TRBV12-3 or TRBV12-4 and TRBJ1-2; TRBD1 matches at 7 bases. V shed 1 base and J 1 base; nucleotides not matched to a gene: 6. There are 16 residues in the CDR3. CDR3: CASSLGRTGVNYGYTF. DNA for the CDR3: TGTGCCAGCAGTTTAGGACGGACAGGAGTTAACTATGGCTACACCTTC.

This clonotype turned up a few times. The V gene is TRBV12-3 or TRBV12-4, the J gene TRBJ1-1; D is possibly TRBD1 (5 bases). V lost 2 bases to trimming and J lost 4 bases, with 8 bases between them. The CDR3 loop spans 13 amino acids. The CDR3 spells CASSLYGGTEAFF. The CDR3, as DNA: TGTGCCAGCAGTTTATATGGGGGCACTGAAGCTTTCTTT.

In its sample, this clonotype ranks as medium-sized. J is TRBJ2-6 and V is TRBV6-5; a weak D match, TRBD1 (5 bases). CDR3 length: 15 residues. The germline CDR1 and CDR2 sequences are MNHEY and SVGAGI. V lost 7 bases and J lost 2, with 12 bases in between. The CDR3 loop reads CASTTPRAGANVLTF. As DNA, the CDR3 is TGTGCCAGCACCACACCCAGGGCTGGGGCCAACGTCCTGACTTTC.

This clonotype was seen a handful of times. This chain connects TRBV6-2 or TRBV6-3 to TRBJ1-5; D is unclear. V was trimmed by 5 bases and J by 6 bases, leaving 11 bases between them. Germline V gene lookup returns CDR1 MNHEY and CDR2 SVGEGT. This CDR3 has 13 residues. CDR3 nucleotide sequence: TGTGCCAGCAGTGTCGGGTGGAGTCAGCCCCAGCATTTT. Translation gives CASSVGWSQPQHF.

V gene TRBV4-1 combines with J gene TRBJ1-2, with 7 positions matching TRBD1. This CDR3 comprises 14 residues. Per germline, CDR1 MGHRA and CDR2 YSYEKL. V was pared by 2 bases and J by 7 bases, with 7 bases of the junction left unmatched. The CDR3 DNA sequence: TGCGCCAGCAGCCAAAACCGGGACAGCACTGGCTACACCTTC. It translates to CASSQNRDSTGYTF.

The V and J genes are TRBV20-1 and TRBJ2-3; 10 nucleotides agree with TRBD2. Trimming took 0 bases from V and 8 from J; bases not matched to a gene: 17. The CDR3 contains 18 residues. Germline loops: CDR1 DFQATT, CDR2 SNEGSKA (reference sequence). As DNA, the CDR3 is TGCAGTGCTAGAGATGGAGACAGCGGGGGGGTCGTCGGAGGTACGCAGTATTTT. The encoded protein is CSARDGDSGGVVGGTQYF.

This clonotype was counted only a few times. The J gene is TRBJ1-2, the V gene TRBV27; possibly TRBD1 for D (5 bases). Germline loops: CDR1 MNHEY, CDR2 SMNVEV (reference sequence). V shed 8 bases and J shed 8 bases, with 21 bases lying between them. The CDR3 extends over 14 amino acids. The CDR3 reads CASQPQYRHLGYTF. CDR3 bases: TGTGCCAGCCAACCGCAGTACAGGCATCTCGGCTACACCTTC.

Of note for this clonotype: A much larger clone sits a single nucleotide away, making a read error possible. The genes are TRBV11-3 and TRBJ1-2, with 8 bases matching TRBD1. V trimming: 8 bases; J trimming: 3 bases; junction bases outside the gene matches: 11. Per the germline V gene, CDR1 is SGHNT and CDR2 is YENEEA. CDR3 length: 15 residues. The CDR3 loop reads CASCWTGLRDYGYTF. The CDR3 DNA follows: TGTGCCAGCTGCTGGACAGGGCTTCGGGACTATGGCTACACCTTC.

This clonotype is categorized as medium-sized. The chain joins TRBV19 to TRBJ2-3, with D perhaps matching TRBD2 (5 bases). V lost 3 bases to trimming and J lost 8 bases, with 18 bases between them. The CDR3 is 15 amino acids. The germline CDR1 and CDR2 sequences are LNHDA and SQIVND (reference sequence). The CDR3 DNA reads TGTGCCAGTAGTATCCAAATGGGTGTCGGAGGTACGCAGTATTTT. As protein: CASSIQMGVGGTQYF.

The chain employs TRBV12-3 or TRBV12-4 and TRBJ1-2; D might be TRBD1 (5 bases). The germline V and J ends were trimmed by 6 bases and 4 bases, with 12 bases remaining between them. CDR3 length: 13 residues. The DNA for the CDR3 is TGTGCCAGCAGGCGGGGGTTAATCTATGGCTACACCTTC. It specifies CASRRGLIYGYTF.

This clonotype is medium-sized in the sample. The genes are TRBV29-1 and TRBJ2-3; 7 bases align to TRBD1. CDR3 size: 12 residues. The ends lost 6 bases at V and 2 bases at J; junction bases unmatched: 2. CDR1 and CDR2 from the germline V gene are SQVTM and ANQGSEA. Here the CDR3 DNA reads TGCAGCGTCGGACAGGCCACAGATACGCAGTATTTT. Its protein is CSVGQATDTQYF.

This clonotype showed up just once. The chain recombines TRBV5-1 with TRBJ2-7; D not resolved. CDR1 and CDR2 from the germline V gene are SGHRS and YFSETQ. Trimming pared 1 base from V and 1 base from J, leaving 6 bases between. This CDR3 has 13 amino acids. The CDR3 DNA follows: TGCGCCAGCAGCTTGATGGAATCCTACGAGCAGTACTTC. Translating it yields CASSLMESYEQYF.

This clonotype is judged medium-sized. The chain combines TRBV29-1 with TRBJ1-1, with D possibly TRBD1 on 5 matching bases. Germline V lookup: CDR1 SQVTM, CDR2 ANQGSEA. The CDR3 covers 12 residues. The V and J ends lost 4 bases and 4 bases respectively, with 10 bases between them. The CDR3 is CSVAPGSTEAFF. The CDR3 DNA follows: TGCAGCGTTGCCCCAGGGAGCACTGAAGCTTTCTTT.

This clonotype was seen a few times. V usage is TRBV7-6 and J usage is TRBJ2-1, with D perhaps TRBD1 or TRBD2 (5 bases each). Looked up from germline, CDR1 is SGHVS and CDR2 is FNYEAQ. The CDR3 runs 14 residues. V was trimmed by 3 bases and J by 5 bases, leaving 11 bases between them. CDR3 DNA: TGTGCCAGCAGCTTGGGGGACGAACACAATGAGCAGTTCTTC. Its protein product is CASSLGDEHNEQFF.

The V call is TRBV19, the J call TRBJ1-5, with a tentative D call TRBD1 (5 bases). This CDR3 has 17 amino acids. CDR1 and CDR2 (germline): LNHDA, SQIVND (reference sequence). The V gene lost 3 bases and the J gene lost 0 bases, with 15 bases spanning the gap. The CDR3 region has the DNA TGTGCCAGTAGTATCAGGCAGGGACTTTATAGCAATCAGCCCCAGCATTTT. This gives the protein CASSIRQGLYSNQPQHF.

The chain is built from TRBV11-3 and TRBJ2-3, with TRBD2 matching over 8 bases. The J segment lost 0 bases and the V segment lost 5 bases, leaving 4 bases of the junction unmatched. CDR1 SGHNT and CDR2 YENEEA come from the germline V gene. The CDR3 length is 15 residues. The CDR3 DNA is TGTGCCAGCAGCCTCACTAGCGGAAGCACAGATACGCAGTATTTT. Its protein product is CASSLTSGSTDTQYF. Combining the CDR3 with reference TRBV11-3 and TRBJ2-3 gives the whole variable domain EAGVVQSPRYKIIEKKQPVAFWCNPISGHNTLYWYLQNLGQGPELLIRYENEEAVDDSQLPKDRFSAERLKGVDSTLKIQPAELGDSAVYLCASSLTSGSTDTQYFGPGTRLTVL.

This clonotype is judged large. This chain joins TRBV29-1 and TRBJ2-5; D remains unclear. V was shortened by 7 bases and J by 3 bases, with 18 bases between the two germline ends. Germline CDR1 is SQVTM and CDR2 is ANQGSEA. There are 14 residues in the CDR3. This CDR3 reads CSALAAGGEETQYF. As DNA, the CDR3 is TGCAGCGCCCTGGCAGCAGGTGGGGAAGAGACCCAGTACTTC.

This clonotype has just a few counts. The CDR3 DNA follows: TGTGCCAGCACCCTTCTGGGACTGAACTACGAGCAGTACTTC. Translated, it gives CASTLLGLNYEQYF. J is TRBJ2-7 and V is TRBV12-3 or TRBV12-4; a weak D match, TRBD2 (6 bases). This CDR3 region has 14 residues. V was cut by 7 bases and J by 3 bases, with 16 bases left in between.

The gene calls are TRBV5-6 and TRBJ1-1; no reliable D call. Trimming removed 4 bases from V and 7 bases from J, with 11 bases in between. Germline values: CDR1 SGHDT, CDR2 YYEEEE. The CDR3 contains 12 residues. The CDR3 DNA is TGTGCCAGCAGCCCGGACGGGCTTGAAGCTTTCTTT. This sequence encodes CASSPDGLEAFF.

The chain has TRBV5-1 and TRBJ1-3; maybe TRBD1 (5 bases). Germline V CDR1 and CDR2: SGHRS, YFSETQ. The germline V and J ends were trimmed by 4 bases and 0 bases, with 17 bases remaining between them. The CDR3 runs 17 residues. CDR3 nucleotide sequence: TGCGCCAGCAGCCCAGCCCCGGGGCAGATCTCTGGAAACACCATATATTTT. Protein product: CASSPAPGQISGNTIYF.